Following are 16 T cell receptor beta chains from one sample sequenced in a study of blood T cell repertoires in COVID-19. Clones were sequenced by immunoSEQ multiplex PCR, and TCRdb holds only the in-frame ones, with some missing. This table has more than 150,000 clones, roughly 86% appearing once. The material sequenced was peripheral blood. The origin of the receptors is a man between 60 and 75 years old with COVID-19, enrolled during active disease.

The genes are TRBV11-2 and TRBJ2-7, with D maybe TRBD1 (6 bases). The ends were cut back, 0 bases at V and 0 bases at J, with 12 bases in the middle. Germline assignment: CDR1 SGHAT and CDR2 FQNNGV. CDR3 length: 16 amino acids. CDR3 in amino acids: CASSLDTGISSYEQYF. CDR3 DNA sequence: TGTGCCAGCAGCTTAGATACAGGGATTAGCTCCTACGAGCAGTACTTC.

This clone turned up a few times. J is TRBJ1-1 and V is TRBV5-6; D possibly corresponds to TRBD1 (5 bases). The V and J ends lost 1 base and 2 bases respectively, with 12 bases between them. The germline V gene has CDR1 SGHDT and CDR2 YYEEEE. CDR3 size: 15 residues. The CDR3 loop reads CASSLFQGGNTEAFF. The CDR3, as DNA: TGTGCCAGCAGCTTGTTCCAGGGAGGAAACACTGAAGCTTTCTTT.

The rearrangement joins TRBV7-3 to TRBJ2-6; D gene unclear. Trimming removed 8 bases at V and 0 bases at J, with 11 bases between. Germline CDR1 and CDR2: SGHTA and FQGTGA. This CDR3 is built from 15 residues. The CDR3 loop is CASGPGFSGANVLTF. Here the CDR3 DNA reads TGTGCCAGCGGCCCCGGGTTCTCTGGGGCCAACGTCCTGACTTTC. Full variable domain (outside the CDR3, taken from reference TRBV7-3 and TRBJ2-6): GAGVSQTPSNKVTEKGKYVELRCDPISGHTALYWYRQSLGQGPEFLIYFQGTGAADDSGLPNDRFFAVRPEGSVSTLKIQRTERGDSAVYLCASGPGFSGANVLTFGAGSRLTVL.

This chain links TRBV18 with TRBJ1-2, with 8 bases fitting TRBD1. With V trimmed by 0 bases and J by 2 bases, 2 bases remained unmatched. Germline lookup yields CDR1 KGHSH and CDR2 LQKENI. This CDR3 is built from 15 residues. The CDR3 DNA sequence: TGTGCCAGCTCACCACCGGGACAGGAGAACTATGGCTACACCTTC. This sequence encodes CASSPPGQENYGYTF.

Comments on this clone: Germline and junction disagree at one end, which may indicate a read error. V usage is TRBV9 and J usage is TRBJ2-5; D is possibly TRBD2 (7 bases). CDR3 length: 14 residues. CDR1 and CDR2 (germline): SGDLS, YYNGEE. The CDR3 loop is CARSVAGAGETQYF. CDR3 DNA sequence: TGTGCCCGCAGCGTCGCGGGGGCGGGGGAGACCCAGTACTTC.

The chain carries TRBV19 and TRBJ2-1; 8 bases agree with TRBD1. Germline V gives CDR1 LNHDA, CDR2 SQIVND (reference sequence). V was clipped by 5 bases and J by 3 bases; unmatched bases: 6. The CDR3 is 15 amino acids. The CDR3 DNA reads as TGTGCCAGTAGTTCCGGACAGGGCTTCTACAATGAGCAGTTCTTC. It codes for CASSSGQGFYNEQFF.

The V call is TRBV30, the J call TRBJ1-1; D remains unclear. The CDR3 is 11 amino acids. Germline values: CDR1 GTSNPN, CDR2 SVGIG (reference sequence). V shed 3 bases and J shed 6 bases, with 8 bases lying between them. In nucleotides, the CDR3 is TGTGCCTGGAGGGTGGGCGCTGAAGCTTTCTTT. Encoded protein: CAWRVGAEAFF.

The chain couples TRBV27 to TRBJ1-5; D may be TRBD1 (6 bases). The ends were cut back, 5 bases at V and 3 bases at J, with 17 bases in the middle. This CDR3 comprises 16 residues. CDR1 MNHEY and CDR2 SMNVEV come from the germline V gene (reference sequence). The CDR3: CASSTRQAVDNQPQHF. As DNA, the CDR3 is TGTGCCAGCAGTACCCGACAGGCCGTGGACAATCAGCCCCAGCATTTT.

The chain employs TRBV11-2 and TRBJ2-5; tentatively, D is TRBD2 (5 bases). The CDR3 is made up of 13 amino acids. Germline V gene sequence: CDR1 SGHAT, CDR2 FQNNGV. V lost 3 bases and J lost 7, with 12 bases in between. The CDR3 spells CASSFGESGTQYF. In nucleotides, the CDR3 is TGTGCCAGCAGCTTTGGGGAGTCAGGGACCCAGTACTTC. The whole variable domain, filled in from reference TRBV11-2 and TRBJ2-5, reads EAGVAQSPRYKIIEKRQSVAFWCNPISGHATLYWYQQILGQGPKLLIQFQNNGVVDDSQLPKDRFSAERLKGVDSTLKIQPAKLEDSAVYLCASSFGESGTQYFGPGTRLLVL.

The CDR3 DNA is TGCGCCAGCAGCTTGGATGGGACAGGGCCGAACACTGAAGCTTTCTTT. It translates to CASSLDGTGPNTEAFF. The rearrangement links TRBV5-1 to TRBJ1-1, with 9 nucleotides matching TRBD1. Per the germline V gene, CDR1 is SGHRS and CDR2 is YFSETQ. The CDR3 spans 16 residues. V lost 0 bases and J lost 1; bases outside the gene matches: 4.

In its sample, this clone was seen once. The genes are TRBV11-2 and TRBJ2-7; TRBD2 agrees at 15 bases. The CDR3 is 14 residues long. With V trimmed by 5 bases and J by 6 bases, 2 bases remained unmatched. Germline CDR1 SGHAT, CDR2 FQNNGV. CDR3 coding DNA: TGTGCCAGCAGCCGGACTAGCGGGAGGGCCGAGCAGTACTTC. Its protein product is CASSRTSGRAEQYF.

The chain combines TRBV7-9 with TRBJ1-3; no firm D call. Germline loops: CDR1 SEHNR, CDR2 FQNEAQ (reference sequence). V gave up 4 bases and J gave up 2 bases, with 9 bases separating them. CDR3 length: 14 amino acids. The CDR3 DNA reads as TGTGCCAGCAGCTCGGGTGATACTGGAAACACCATATATTTT. Translating gives CASSSGDTGNTIYF.

This clone showed up just once. The rearrangement uses TRBV30 and TRBJ2-7, with TRBD1 as a possible D gene (5 bases). This CDR3 comprises 13 residues. The V gene lost 2 bases and the J gene lost 2 bases, with 10 bases spanning the gap. Germline CDR1 is GTSNPN and CDR2 is SVGIG (reference sequence). CDR3 residues: CAWSRTLAYEQYF. The CDR3 DNA sequence: TGTGCCTGGAGTCGGACATTAGCCTACGAGCAGTACTTC.

This clone was counted once. V gene TRBV9 combines with J gene TRBJ1-4, with TRBD1 identical over 8 bases. The CDR3 is made up of 15 amino acids. The germline CDR1 and CDR2 sequences are SGDLS and YYNGEE. The V and J ends lost 1 base and 7 bases, in that order; junction bases with no gene match: 6. In DNA, the CDR3 is TGTGCCAGCAGCGTACGCCCAGGGGGCGGTGAAAAACTGTTTTTT. It specifies CASSVRPGGGEKLFF.

The chain uses TRBV7-2 and TRBJ2-7, with 7 bases matching TRBD2. The V gene's germline CDR1 is SGHTA and CDR2 FQGNSA. The CDR3 consists of 14 residues. V lost 0 bases to trimming and J lost 2 bases; unmatched junction nucleotides: 1. CDR3 coding DNA: TGTGCCAGCAGCTTAGCGGGGGGGGCCTACGAGCAGTACTTC. Its translation is CASSLAGGAYEQYF.

The gene calls are TRBV6-5 and TRBJ1-2; TRBD1 matches at 7 bases. J gave up 0 bases and V 7 bases, and 8 bases lay outside the gene matches. CDR3 length: 15 residues. Per germline, CDR1 MNHEY and CDR2 SVGAGI. The CDR3 coding sequence is TGTGCCAGCATTCCGACAGGGCGAGCTAACTATGGCTACACCTTC. Translated: CASIPTGRANYGYTF.